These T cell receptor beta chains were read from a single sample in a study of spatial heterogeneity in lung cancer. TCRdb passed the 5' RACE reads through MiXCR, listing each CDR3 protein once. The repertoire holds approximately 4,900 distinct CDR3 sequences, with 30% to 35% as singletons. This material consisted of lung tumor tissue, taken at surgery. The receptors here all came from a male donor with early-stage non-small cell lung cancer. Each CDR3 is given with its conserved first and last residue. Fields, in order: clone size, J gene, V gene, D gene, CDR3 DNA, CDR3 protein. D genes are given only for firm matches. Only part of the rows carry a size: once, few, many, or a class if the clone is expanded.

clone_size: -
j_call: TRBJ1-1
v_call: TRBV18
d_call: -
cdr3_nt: TGTGCCAGCTCACCGAAAGGGGACGTCTTCGGCACTGAAGCTTTCTTT
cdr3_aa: CASSPKGDVFGTEAFF

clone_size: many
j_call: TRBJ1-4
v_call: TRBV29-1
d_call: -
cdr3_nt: TGCAGCGGCGAATTTAATGAAAAACTGTTTTTT
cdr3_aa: CSGEFNEKLFF

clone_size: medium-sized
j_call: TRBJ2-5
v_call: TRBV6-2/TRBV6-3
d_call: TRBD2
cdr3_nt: TGTGCCAGCACCAACGGGGGGCAAGAGACCCAGTACTTC
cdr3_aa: CASTNGGQETQYF

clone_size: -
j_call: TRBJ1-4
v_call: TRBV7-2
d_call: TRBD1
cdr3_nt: TGTGCCAGCAGACGGACAGGGGGCGGTGAAAAACTGTTTTTT
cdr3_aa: CASRRTGGGEKLFF

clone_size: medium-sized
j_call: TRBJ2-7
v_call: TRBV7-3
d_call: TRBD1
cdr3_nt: TGTGCCAGCAGCTCGTACAGGGGAAGGGAGCAGTACTTC
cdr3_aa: CASSSYRGREQYF

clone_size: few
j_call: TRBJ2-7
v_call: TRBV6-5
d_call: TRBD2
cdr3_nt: TGTGCCAGCAGTTACTCCAGGACTAGCGGGATCCGAGGCTACGAGCAGTACTTC
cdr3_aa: CASSYSRTSGIRGYEQYF

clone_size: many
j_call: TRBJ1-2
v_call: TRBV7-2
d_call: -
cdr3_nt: TGTGCCAACAAATTAGCAGGAGCAAACTATGGCTACACCTTC
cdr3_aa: CANKLAGANYGYTF

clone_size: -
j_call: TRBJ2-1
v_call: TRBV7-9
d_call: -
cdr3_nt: TGTGCCAGCAGCCCGGGACGTAGCTCCTACAATGAGCAGTTCTTC
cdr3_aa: CASSPGRSSYNEQFF

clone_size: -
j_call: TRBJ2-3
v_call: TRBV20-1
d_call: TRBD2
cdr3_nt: TGCAGTGCCAGGGCGGGGGAGAATAGGGGAAAGGATACGCAGTATTTT
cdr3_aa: CSARAGENRGKDTQYF

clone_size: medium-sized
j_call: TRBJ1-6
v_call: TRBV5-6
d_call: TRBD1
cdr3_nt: TGTGTCAGCAGCCTAACAACAGGGGGAATTTCACCCCTCCACTTT
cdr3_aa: CVSSLTTGGISPLHF

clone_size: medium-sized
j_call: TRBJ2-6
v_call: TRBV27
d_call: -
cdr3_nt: TGTGCCAGCAGTTTGTGGCTCTCTGGGGCCAACGTCCTGACTTTC
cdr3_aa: CASSLWLSGANVLTF

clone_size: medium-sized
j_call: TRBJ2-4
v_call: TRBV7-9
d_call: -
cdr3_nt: TGTGCCAGCAGCTTCCCAAACCGTCCGGACATTCAGTACTTC
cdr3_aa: CASSFPNRPDIQYF

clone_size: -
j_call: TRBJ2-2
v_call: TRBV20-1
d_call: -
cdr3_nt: TGCAGTGCTAGAGATCGCCGCCTAGGAACCGGGGAGCTGTTTTTT
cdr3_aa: CSARDRRLGTGELFF

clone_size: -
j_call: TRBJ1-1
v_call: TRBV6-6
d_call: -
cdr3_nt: TGTGCCAGCAATCCAGGGGTCTCGTTTCTTGAAGCTTTCTTT
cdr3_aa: CASNPGVSFLEAFF

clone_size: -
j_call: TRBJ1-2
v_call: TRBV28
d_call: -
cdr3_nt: TGTGCCAGCAGCCTGGGGTCCTATGGCTACACCTTC
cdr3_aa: CASSLGSYGYTF

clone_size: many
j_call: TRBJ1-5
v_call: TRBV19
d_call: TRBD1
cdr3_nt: TGTGCCAGTCGCCCAGACAGGGGGTTCAATCAGCCCCAGCATTTT
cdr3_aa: CASRPDRGFNQPQHF

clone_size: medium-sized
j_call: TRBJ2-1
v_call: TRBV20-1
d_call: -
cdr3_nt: TGCAGTGCTAGATCCGTATCCGGGACGGAGTCCTACAATGAGCAGTTCTTC
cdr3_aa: CSARSVSGTESYNEQFF

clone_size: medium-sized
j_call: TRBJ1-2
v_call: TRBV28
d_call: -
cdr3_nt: TGTGCCAGCAGTTTTGGTAGTGAGGGATCGGTGGATGGCTACACCTTC
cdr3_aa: CASSFGSEGSVDGYTF

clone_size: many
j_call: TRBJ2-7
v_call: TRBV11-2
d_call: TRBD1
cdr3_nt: TGTGCCAGCAGCTTAGAGTCCGGGACAGTCTACGAGCAGTACTTC
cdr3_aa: CASSLESGTVYEQYF

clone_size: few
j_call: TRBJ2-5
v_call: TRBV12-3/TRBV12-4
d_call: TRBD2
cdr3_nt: TGTGCCAGCAGCCTAGGGACTAGCGGTAGACAAGAGACCCAGTACTTC
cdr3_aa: CASSLGTSGRQETQYF

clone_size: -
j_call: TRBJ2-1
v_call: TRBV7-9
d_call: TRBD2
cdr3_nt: TGTGCCAGCAGCGTAGGGACTAGCGGGAACCTCAATGAGCAGTTCTTC
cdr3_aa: CASSVGTSGNLNEQFF

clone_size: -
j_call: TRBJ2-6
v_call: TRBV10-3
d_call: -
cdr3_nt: TGTGCCATCAGTGAGTGGGGGGTCATCGCCTCTGGGGCCAACGTCCTGACTTTC
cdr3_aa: CAISEWGVIASGANVLTF

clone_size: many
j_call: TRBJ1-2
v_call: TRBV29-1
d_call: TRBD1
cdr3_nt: TGCAGCGTTGCCCCGGACAGGGACGCCTATGGCTACACCTTC
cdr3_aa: CSVAPDRDAYGYTF

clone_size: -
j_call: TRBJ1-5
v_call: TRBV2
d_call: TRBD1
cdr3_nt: TGTGCCAGCAGTGCCATGACAGGGGGCAATCAGCCCCAGCATTTT
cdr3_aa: CASSAMTGGNQPQHF